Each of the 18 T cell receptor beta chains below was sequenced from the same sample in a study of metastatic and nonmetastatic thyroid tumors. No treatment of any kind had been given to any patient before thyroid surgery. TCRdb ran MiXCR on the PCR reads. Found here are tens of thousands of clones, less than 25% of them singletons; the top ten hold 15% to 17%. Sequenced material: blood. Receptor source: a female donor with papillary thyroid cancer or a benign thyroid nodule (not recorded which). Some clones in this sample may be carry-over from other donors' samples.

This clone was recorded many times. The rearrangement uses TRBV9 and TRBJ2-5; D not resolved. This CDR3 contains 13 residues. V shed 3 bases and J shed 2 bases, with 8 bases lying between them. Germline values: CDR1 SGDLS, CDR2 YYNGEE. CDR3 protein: CASSGRRQETQYF. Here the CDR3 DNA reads TGTGCCAGCAGCGGCAGGCGACAAGAGACCCAGTACTTC.

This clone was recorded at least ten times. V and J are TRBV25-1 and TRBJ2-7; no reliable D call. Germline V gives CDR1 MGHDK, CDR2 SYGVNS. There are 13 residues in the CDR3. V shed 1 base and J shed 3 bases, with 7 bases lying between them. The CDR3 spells CASSEFGDYEQYF. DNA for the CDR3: TGTGCCAGCAGTGAATTTGGCGACTACGAGCAGTACTTC.

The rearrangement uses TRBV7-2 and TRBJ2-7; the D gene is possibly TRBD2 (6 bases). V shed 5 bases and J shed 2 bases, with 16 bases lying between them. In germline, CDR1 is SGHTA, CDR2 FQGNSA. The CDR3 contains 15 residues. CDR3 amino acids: CASSPSSVRTYEQYF. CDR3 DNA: TGTGCCAGCAGCCCGTCTAGCGTGAGAACCTACGAGCAGTACTTC.

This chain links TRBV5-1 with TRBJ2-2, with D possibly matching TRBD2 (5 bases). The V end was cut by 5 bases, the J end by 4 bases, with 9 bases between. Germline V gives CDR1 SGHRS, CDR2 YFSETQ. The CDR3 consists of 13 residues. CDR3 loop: CASRPGVTGELFF. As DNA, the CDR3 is TGCGCCAGCAGACCCGGGGTCACCGGGGAGCTGTTTTTT.

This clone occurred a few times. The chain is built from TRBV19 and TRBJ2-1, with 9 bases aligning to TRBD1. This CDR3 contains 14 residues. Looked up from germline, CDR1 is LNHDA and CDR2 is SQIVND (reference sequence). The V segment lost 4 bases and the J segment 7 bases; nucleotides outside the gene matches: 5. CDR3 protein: CASSTSGTGNEQFF. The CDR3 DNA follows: TGTGCCAGTAGTACCTCCGGGACAGGGAATGAGCAGTTCTTC.

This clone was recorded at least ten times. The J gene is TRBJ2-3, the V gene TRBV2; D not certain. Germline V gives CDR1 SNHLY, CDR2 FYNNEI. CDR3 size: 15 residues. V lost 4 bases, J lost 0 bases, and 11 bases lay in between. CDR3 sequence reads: CASSVSRLSTDTQYF. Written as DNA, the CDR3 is TGTGCCAGCAGTGTGTCACGCCTAAGCACAGATACGCAGTATTTT. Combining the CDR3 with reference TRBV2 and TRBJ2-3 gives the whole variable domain EPEVTQTPSHQVTQMGQEVILRCVPISNHLYFYWYRQILGQKVEFLVSFYNNEISEKSEIFDDQFSVERPDGSNFTLKIRSTKLEDSAMYFCASSVSRLSTDTQYFGPGTRLTVL.

CDR3 in amino acids: CSASGTGATSYEQYF. The CDR3 DNA is TGCAGTGCTTCCGGGACAGGGGCGACCTCCTACGAGCAGTACTTC. The chain carries TRBV20-1 and TRBJ2-7, with 10 nucleotides matching TRBD1. This CDR3 is built from 15 residues. CDR1 and CDR2 from the germline V gene are DFQATT and SNEGSKA (reference sequence). The V and J ends lost 5 bases and 0 bases, in that order; junction bases with no gene match: 7.

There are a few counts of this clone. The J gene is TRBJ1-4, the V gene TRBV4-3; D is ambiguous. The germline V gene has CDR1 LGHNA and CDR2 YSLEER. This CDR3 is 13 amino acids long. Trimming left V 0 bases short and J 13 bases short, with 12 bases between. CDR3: CASSQDLIQSLFF. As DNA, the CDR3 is TGCGCCAGCAGCCAAGATCTAATCCAGTCACTGTTTTTT.

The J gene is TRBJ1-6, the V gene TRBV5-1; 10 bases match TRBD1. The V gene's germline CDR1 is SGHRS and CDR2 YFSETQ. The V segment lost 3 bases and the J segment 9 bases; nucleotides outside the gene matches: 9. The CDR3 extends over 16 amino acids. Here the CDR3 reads CASSWEGQGSSSPLHF. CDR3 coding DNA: TGCGCCAGCAGCTGGGAGGGACAGGGGTCGAGTTCACCCCTCCACTTT.

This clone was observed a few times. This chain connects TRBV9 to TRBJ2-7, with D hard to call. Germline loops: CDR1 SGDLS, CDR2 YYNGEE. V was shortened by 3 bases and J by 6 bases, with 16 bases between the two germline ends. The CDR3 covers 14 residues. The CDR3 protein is CASSDLGISGEQYF. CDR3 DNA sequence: TGTGCCAGCAGCGACCTAGGAATCTCAGGCGAGCAGTACTTC.

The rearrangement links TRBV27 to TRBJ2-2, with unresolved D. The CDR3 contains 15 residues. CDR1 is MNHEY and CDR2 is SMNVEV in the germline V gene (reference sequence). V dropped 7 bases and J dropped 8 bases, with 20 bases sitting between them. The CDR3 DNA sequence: TGTGCCAGCACCCCGTTTCTGGGTGGTTCTGGGGAGCTGTTTTTT. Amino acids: CASTPFLGGSGELFF.

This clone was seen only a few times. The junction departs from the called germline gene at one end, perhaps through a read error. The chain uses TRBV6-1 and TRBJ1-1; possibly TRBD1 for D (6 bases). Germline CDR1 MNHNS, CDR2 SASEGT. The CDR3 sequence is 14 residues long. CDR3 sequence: CASTNTGLKTEAFF. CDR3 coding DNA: TGTGCCAGCACCAATACAGGGTTGAAAACTGAAGCTTTCTTT.

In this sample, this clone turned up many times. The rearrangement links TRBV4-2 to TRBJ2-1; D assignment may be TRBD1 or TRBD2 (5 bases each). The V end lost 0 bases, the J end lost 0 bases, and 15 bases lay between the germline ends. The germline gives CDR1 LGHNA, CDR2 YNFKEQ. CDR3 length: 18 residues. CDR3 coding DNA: TGTGCCAGCAGCCAAGAATTCGGGACCCCCCGCTCCTACAATGAGCAGTTCTTC. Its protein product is CASSQEFGTPRSYNEQFF.

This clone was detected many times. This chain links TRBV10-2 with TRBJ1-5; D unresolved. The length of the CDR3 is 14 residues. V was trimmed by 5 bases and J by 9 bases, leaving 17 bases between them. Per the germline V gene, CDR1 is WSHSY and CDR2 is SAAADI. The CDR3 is CASSLTDGSRPQHF. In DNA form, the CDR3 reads TGCGCCAGCAGTCTAACGGACGGCTCGCGGCCCCAGCATTTT.

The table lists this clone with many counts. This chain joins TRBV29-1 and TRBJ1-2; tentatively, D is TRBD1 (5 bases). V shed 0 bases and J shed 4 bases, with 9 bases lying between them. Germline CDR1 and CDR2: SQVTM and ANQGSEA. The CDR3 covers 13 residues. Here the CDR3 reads CSVEDGGTYGYTF. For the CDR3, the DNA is TGCAGCGTTGAAGATGGGGGGACCTATGGCTACACCTTC.

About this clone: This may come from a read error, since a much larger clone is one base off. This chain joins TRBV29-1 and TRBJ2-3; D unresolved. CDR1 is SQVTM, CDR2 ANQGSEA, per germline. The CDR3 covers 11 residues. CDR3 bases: TGCATCGTTGACAAGGCAGATACGCAGTATTTT. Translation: CIVDKADTQYF.

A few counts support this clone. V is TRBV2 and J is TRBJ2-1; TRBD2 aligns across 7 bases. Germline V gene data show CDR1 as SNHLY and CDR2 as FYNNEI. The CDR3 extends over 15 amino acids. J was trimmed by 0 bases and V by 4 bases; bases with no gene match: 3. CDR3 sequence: CASSGGGSSYNEQFF. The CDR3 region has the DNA TGTGCCAGCAGTGGGGGCGGGAGCTCCTACAATGAGCAGTTCTTC.

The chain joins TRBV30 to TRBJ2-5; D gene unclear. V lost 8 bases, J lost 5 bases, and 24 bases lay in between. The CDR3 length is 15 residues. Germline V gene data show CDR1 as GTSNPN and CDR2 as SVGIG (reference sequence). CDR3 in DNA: TGTGCCCCGAGTCCCTACGGAAGGCACGATGAGACCCAGTACTTC. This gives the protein CAPSPYGRHDETQYF.